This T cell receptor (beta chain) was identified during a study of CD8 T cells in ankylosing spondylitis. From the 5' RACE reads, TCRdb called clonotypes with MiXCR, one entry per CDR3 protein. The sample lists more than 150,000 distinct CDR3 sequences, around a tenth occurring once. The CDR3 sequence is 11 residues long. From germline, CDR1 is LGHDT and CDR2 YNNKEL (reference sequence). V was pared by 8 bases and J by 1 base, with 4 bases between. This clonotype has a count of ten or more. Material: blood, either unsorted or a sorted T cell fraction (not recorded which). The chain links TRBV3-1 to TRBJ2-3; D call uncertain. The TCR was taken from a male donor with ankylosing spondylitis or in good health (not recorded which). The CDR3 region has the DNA TGTGCCAGCGGTCGCACAGATACGCAGTATTTT. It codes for CASGRTDTQYF.